This T cell receptor beta chain was sequenced in a study of T cells in Graves' hyperthyroidism and ophthalmopathy. Findings and limits, study-wide: Ophthalmopathy could be told apart from stable hyperthyroidism with a 13 V-J model. The blood repertoire included most of the expanded thyroid clonotypes above 0.001.

The CDR3 is 13 amino acids. Per the germline V gene, CDR1 is DFQATT and CDR2 is SNEGSKA (reference sequence). V was trimmed by 2 bases and J by 3 bases, leaving 8 bases between them. From RNA transcripts, TCR beta CDR3 regions were amplified. The HTBI set primed first-round TCR CDR3 RT-PCR. One entry per CDR3 protein, called by TCRdb with MiXCR from the multiplex PCR reads. The sample includes over 500,000 distinct CDR3 sequences, approximately 17% of them seen just once. Extraction of PBMCs used roughly 10 ml of fresh peripheral blood. Notes on this clonotype: As yet, its antigen is unknown.

This clonotype was obtained from a woman aged 18-30 years with Graves' ophthalmopathy. Sequenced sample: blood. The chain links TRBV20-1 to TRBJ1-3; no reliable D call. The CDR3 reads CSARRHGGNTIYF. CDR3 nucleotide sequence: TGCAGTGCTAGACGGCACGGTGGAAACACCATATATTTT.